This TCR beta chain stems from a study of T cells after yellow fever vaccination. Study-wide findings and caveats: A weaker secondary response peaked on day 5, the primary on day 15.

Germline CDR1 reads LNHNV; CDR2 reads YYDKDF (reference sequence). Trimming cost V 0 bases and J 2 bases; bases outside gene matches: 4. CDR3 length equals 17 residues. 5'RACE template switching generated TCR cDNA, adding a universal primer site and UMIs. TCRdb used MiXCR to reprocess the 5' RACE reads, holding one entry per CDR3 protein. The repertoire includes roughly 68,000 distinct CDR3 sequences, more than 6.5% of them detected once, and about 40% sits in the top ten. This clonotype occurred many times. No antigen is known for it. The sample here was CD8+ T cells sorted from PBMCs, taken roughly 45 days after the first yellow fever vaccination. V is TRBV15 and J is TRBJ2-5, with 12 bases matching TRBD2. This receptor was taken from a man between 18 and 35 years old who received the YFV17D yellow fever vaccine. CDR3: CATSRDWLAGGQETQYF. CDR3 bases: TGTGCCACCAGCAGAGATTGGCTAGCGGGGGGGCAAGAGACCCAGTACTTC.